This paragraph reports one T cell receptor beta chain. This clonotype was observed a few times. This receptor's antigen is unknown. Base qualities are not at hand, and no much larger clone is one base apart. Ficoll-Paque density gradient centrifugation was the method used to isolate PBMCs. Taken from the germline V gene (reference sequence), the CDR1 and CDR2 loops are SGHNT and YYREEE. V is shortened by 2 bases, J by 1 base, and the region joining them spans 9 bases. Measured from the cysteine to the phenylalanine, the CDR3 is 14 residues long. Just CDR3 DNA is preserved here, 42 bases in frame from base 1. This sample is drawn from a study of T-cell memory formation after mild COVID-19 (dated by TCRdb to about 2021). Background on the whole study: TCR sequence clusters from the two donors were found to be largely donor specific. In two donors, T-cell clones that expanded and contracted after mild COVID-19 were followed by sequencing TCRalpha and TCRbeta repertoires longitudinally. Two young, previously healthy adult volunteers, one female and one male, were included in the cohort.

Broad study findings and their caveats: Balanced CD4/CD8 phenotypes were observed for clones contracting from day 15 to 85, whereas a bias towards CD4+ was observed for a second wave of clones expanding from day 15 to 37. Some responding clones were detected in pre-infection memory, which suggested that pre-existing cross-reactive memory T cells had joined the SARS-CoV-2 response. Only a couple of mild cases were covered in the study, and larger cohorts including severe cases with pre-infection samples were considered necessary. Contracting CD4+ clones turned up mainly in the CM and EM memory subsets, whereas EMRA was where CD8+ clones were enriched. The second-wave clones that peaked on day 37 were not confirmed to be SARS-CoV-2 specific.

Data came from an Illumina NovaSeq 6000. TCRalpha and TCRbeta cDNA libraries were built by 5'RACE with constant-segment primers, adding sample barcodes and unique molecular identifiers. RNA was extracted from every sample with Trizol reagent. Libraries were amplified in two PCR steps, with a second sample barcode and Illumina TruSeq adapters added in the second step. The libraries were sequenced on an Illumina NovaSeq using 2 x 150 bp paired-end reads. Per the authors' processing: Reads were demultiplexed and collapsed into UMI-guided consensus sequences with migec v1.2.7. Using mixcr v2.1.11, the UMI consensuses were aligned to TRA and TRB V and J templates and assembled into clonotypes. A clonotype was counted as expanded or contracted only when both edgeR and NoisET called the clonotype significant, with the noise models trained on biological replicates. For edgeR calls, the thresholds were a false discovery rate-adjusted p below 0.01 and a log2 fold-change of 1. PCA with hierarchical clustering of max-normalized trajectories of the 1000 most abundant clonotypes was used as exploratory dynamics analysis. Separately sequenced CD4+ and CD8+ repertoires were used to assign a CD4 or CD8 phenotype to each responding clone. TCRdb passed the public sequencing reads through fastp at Q25 and MiXCR, retaining productive beta sequences. Rows with one shared CDR3 protein collapse into an entry with the most common genes and DNA. V and J calls and clone size were set by TCRdb, not the authors. This sample is represented by 250,000 to 350,000 distinct CDR3 sequences; 15% to 20% of them were singletons. The top ten constitute 22% of the sample.

Here the chain combines TRBV5-4 and TRBJ1-1; a tentative D call is TRBD1 (5 bases match). The source of this sequence is a man between 18 and 29 years old who had mild COVID-19 (a few samples of this study predate the infection). The sample titles of this study are shuffled in the database, so cell type and time point are left out; the donor was told from shared clones. The source material was PBMCs or a T cell subset sorted from them (not recorded which). CDR3 reads: CASSLGAPNTEAFF. At the DNA level, the sequence is TGTGCCAGCAGCTTAGGGGCACCGAACACTGAAGCTTTCTTT. Reference TRBV5-4 and TRBJ1-1 proteins supply the regions before and after the CDR3; the full variable domain is: ETGVTQSPTHLIKTRGQQVTLRCSSQSGHNTVSWYQQALGQGPQFIFQYYREEENGRGNFPPRFSGLQFPNYSSELNVNALELDDSALYLCASSLGAPNTEAFFGQGTRLTVV.